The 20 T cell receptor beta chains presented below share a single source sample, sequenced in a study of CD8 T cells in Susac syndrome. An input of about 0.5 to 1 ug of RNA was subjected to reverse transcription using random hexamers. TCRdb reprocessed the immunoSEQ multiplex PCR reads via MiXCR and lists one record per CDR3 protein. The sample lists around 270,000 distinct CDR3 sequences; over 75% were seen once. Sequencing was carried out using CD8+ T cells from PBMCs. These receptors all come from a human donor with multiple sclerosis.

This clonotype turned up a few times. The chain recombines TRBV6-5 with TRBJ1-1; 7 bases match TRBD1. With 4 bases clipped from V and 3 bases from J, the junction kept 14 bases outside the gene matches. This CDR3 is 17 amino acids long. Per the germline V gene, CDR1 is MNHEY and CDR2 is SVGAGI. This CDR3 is CASSLTTGAGEDTEAFF. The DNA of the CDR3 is TGTGCCAGCAGTTTGACCACAGGGGCCGGGGAGGACACTGAAGCTTTCTTT.

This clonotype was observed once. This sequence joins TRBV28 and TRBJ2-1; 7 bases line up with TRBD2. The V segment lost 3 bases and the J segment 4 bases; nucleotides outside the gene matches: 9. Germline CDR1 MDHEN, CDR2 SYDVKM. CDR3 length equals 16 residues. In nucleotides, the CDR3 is TGTGCCAGCAGTTTCGTTCCTAGCGGTAATTACAATGAGCAGTTCTTC. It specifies CASSFVPSGNYNEQFF.

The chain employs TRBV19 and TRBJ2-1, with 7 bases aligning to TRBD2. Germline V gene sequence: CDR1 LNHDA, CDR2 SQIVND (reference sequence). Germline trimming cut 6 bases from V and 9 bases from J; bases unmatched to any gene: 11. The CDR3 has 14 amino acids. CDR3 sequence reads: CASSLAGLSTEQFF. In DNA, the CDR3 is TGTGCCAGTAGCTTAGCGGGCCTTAGCACTGAGCAGTTCTTC.

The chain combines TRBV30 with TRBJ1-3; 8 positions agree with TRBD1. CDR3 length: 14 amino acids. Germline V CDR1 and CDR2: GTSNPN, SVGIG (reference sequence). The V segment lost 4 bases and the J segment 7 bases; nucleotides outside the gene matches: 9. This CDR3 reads CAWTFGTGRNTIYF. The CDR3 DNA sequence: TGTGCCTGGACCTTCGGGACAGGAAGGAACACCATATATTTT. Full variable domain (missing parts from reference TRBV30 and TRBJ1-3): SQTIHQWPATLVQPVGSPLSLECTVEGTSNPNLYWYRQAAGRGLQLLFYSVGIGQISSEVPQNLSASRPQDRQFILSSKKLLLSDSGFYLCAWTFGTGRNTIYFGEGSWLTVV.

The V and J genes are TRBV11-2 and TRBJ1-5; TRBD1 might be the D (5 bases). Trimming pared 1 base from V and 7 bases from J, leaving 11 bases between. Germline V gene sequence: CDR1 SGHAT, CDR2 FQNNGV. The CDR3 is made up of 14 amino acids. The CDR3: CASSLGSAGQPQHF. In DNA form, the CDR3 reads TGTGCCAGCAGCTTAGGGTCCGCAGGGCAGCCCCAGCATTTT.

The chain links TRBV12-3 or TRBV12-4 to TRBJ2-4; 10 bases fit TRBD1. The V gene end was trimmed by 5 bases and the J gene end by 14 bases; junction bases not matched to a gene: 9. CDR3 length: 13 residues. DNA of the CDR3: TGTGCCAGCAGTCAGACAGGGGGCCCGGGGAAGTACTTC. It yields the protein CASSQTGGPGKYF.

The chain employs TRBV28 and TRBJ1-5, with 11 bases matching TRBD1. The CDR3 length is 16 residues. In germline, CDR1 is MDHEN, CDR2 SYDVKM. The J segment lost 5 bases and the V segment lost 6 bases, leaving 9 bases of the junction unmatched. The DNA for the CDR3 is TGTGCCAGCAGGTGGACAGGGGGCGTTACCTATCAGCCCCAGCATTTT. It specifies CASRWTGGVTYQPQHF.

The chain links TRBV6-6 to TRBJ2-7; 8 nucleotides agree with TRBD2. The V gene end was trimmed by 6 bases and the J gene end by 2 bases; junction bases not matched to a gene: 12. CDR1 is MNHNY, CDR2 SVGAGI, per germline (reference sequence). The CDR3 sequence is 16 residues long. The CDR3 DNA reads TGTGCCAGCAGGCAAGGGGGACTAGTGGGGACCTACGAGCAGTACTTC. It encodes CASRQGGLVGTYEQYF.

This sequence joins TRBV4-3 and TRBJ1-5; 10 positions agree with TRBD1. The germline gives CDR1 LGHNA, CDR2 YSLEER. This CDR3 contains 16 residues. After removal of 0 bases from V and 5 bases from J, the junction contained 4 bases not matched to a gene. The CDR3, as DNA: TGCGCCAGCAGCCAAGACGCGACAGGGGGCTATCAGCCCCAGCATTTT. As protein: CASSQDATGGYQPQHF.

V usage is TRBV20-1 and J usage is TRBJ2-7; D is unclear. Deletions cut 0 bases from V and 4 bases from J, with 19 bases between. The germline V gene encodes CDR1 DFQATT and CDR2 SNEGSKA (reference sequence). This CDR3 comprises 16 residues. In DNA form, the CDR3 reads TGCAGTGCTAGAGATCGGGTGGCGGTCCTGGTTTACGAGCAGTACTTC. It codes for CSARDRVAVLVYEQYF.

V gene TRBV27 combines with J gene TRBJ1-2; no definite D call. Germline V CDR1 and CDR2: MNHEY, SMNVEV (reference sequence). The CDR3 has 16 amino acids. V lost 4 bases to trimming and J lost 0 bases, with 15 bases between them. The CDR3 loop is CASSSLDGTSNYGYTF. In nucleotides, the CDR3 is TGTGCCAGCAGTTCACTGGACGGAACCTCTAACTATGGCTACACCTTC.

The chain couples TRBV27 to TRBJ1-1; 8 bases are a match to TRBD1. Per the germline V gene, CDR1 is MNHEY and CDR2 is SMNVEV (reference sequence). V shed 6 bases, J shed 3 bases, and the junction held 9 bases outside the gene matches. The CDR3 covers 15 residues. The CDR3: CASRITSDRDTEAFF. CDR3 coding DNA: TGTGCCAGCAGGATTACCTCGGACAGGGACACTGAAGCTTTCTTT.

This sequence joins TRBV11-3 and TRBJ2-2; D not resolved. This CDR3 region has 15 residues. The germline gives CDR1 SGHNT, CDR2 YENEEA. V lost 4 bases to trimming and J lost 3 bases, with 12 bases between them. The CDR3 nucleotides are TGTGCCAGCAGCTCCCCCGACTCTTACACCGGGGAGCTGTTTTTT. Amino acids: CASSSPDSYTGELFF.

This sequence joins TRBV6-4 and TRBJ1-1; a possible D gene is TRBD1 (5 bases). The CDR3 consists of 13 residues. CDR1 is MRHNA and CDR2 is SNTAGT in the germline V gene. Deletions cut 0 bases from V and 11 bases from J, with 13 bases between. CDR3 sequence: CASSDSPGGEAFF. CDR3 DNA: TGTGCCAGCAGTGACTCACCGGGGGGAGAGGCTTTCTTT.

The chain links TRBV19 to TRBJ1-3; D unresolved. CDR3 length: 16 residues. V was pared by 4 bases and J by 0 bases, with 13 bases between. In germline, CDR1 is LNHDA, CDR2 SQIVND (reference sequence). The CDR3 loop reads CASSTQTIFSGNTIYF. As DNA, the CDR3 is TGTGCCAGTAGTACACAGACCATCTTCTCTGGAAACACCATATATTTT. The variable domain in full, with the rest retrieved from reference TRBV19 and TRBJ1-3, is DGGITQSPKYLFRKEGQNVTLSCEQNLNHDAMYWYRQDPGQGLRLIYYSQIVNDFQKGDIAEGYSVSREKKESFPLTVTSAQKNPTAFYLCASSTQTIFSGNTIYFGEGSWLTVV.

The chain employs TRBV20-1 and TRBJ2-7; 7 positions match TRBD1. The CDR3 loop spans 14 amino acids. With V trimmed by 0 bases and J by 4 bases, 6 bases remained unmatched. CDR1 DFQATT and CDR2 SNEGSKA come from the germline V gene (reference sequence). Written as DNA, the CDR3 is TGCAGTGCTAGAGATCGGGACAGCATATACGAGCAGTACTTC. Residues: CSARDRDSIYEQYF.

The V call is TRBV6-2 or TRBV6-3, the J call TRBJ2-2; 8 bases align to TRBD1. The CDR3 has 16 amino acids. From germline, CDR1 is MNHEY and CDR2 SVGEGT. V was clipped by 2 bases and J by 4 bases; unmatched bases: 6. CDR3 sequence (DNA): TGTGCCAGCAGTTACCGAGACAGGGGAGGCACCGGGGAGCTGTTTTTT. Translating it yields CASSYRDRGGTGELFF.

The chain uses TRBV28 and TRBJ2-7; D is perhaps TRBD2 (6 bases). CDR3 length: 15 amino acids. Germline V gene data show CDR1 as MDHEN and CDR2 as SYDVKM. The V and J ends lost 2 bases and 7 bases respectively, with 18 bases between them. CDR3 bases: TGTGCCAGCAGTTTACCCATAAACGGGGGTTTGGAGCAGTACTTC. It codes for CASSLPINGGLEQYF.

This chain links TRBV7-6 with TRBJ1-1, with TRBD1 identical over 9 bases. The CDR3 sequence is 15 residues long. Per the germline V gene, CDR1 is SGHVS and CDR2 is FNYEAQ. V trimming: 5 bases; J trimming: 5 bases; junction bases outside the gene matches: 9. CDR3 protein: CASSQPGQGITEAFF. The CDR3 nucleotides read TGTGCCAGCAGCCAACCGGGACAGGGAATTACTGAAGCTTTCTTT.

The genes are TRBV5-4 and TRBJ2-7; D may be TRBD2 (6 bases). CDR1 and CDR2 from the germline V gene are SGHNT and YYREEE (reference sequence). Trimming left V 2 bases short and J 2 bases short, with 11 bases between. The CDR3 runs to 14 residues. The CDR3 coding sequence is TGTGCCAGCAGCTTTTGGGGACTCGCCTACGAGCAGTACTTC. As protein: CASSFWGLAYEQYF.